This T cell receptor beta chain was sequenced in a study of blood T cells in healthy people across ages. This clonotype was seen a few times. Its specificity is unknown. Study conclusions and caveats: The study could not conclusively compare naive and antigen-experienced cells, given its unsorted PBMCs.

CDR3 length equals 15 residues. Germline V gene data show CDR1 as LGHNA and CDR2 as YNFKEQ. Trimming shortened V by 1 base and J by 4 bases, and 11 bases separated the two germline ends. Primers used in a second PCR of roughly 7 to 11 cycles were a sample-barcoded 5' primer and a J-beta primer mix. One entry per CDR3 protein, called by TCRdb with MiXCR from the 5' RACE reads. Of about 1,600,000 distinct CDR3 sequences in the sample, roughly 40% were seen once. The source of this sequence is a woman aged 18-29 years in good health. Specimen: blood. This sequence joins TRBV4-2 and TRBJ1-5, with D possibly being TRBD1 (5 bases). The CDR3: CASSQGYRSNQPQHF. The CDR3 nucleotides read TGTGCCAGCAGCCAAGGTTACAGGAGTAATCAGCCCCAGCATTTT.